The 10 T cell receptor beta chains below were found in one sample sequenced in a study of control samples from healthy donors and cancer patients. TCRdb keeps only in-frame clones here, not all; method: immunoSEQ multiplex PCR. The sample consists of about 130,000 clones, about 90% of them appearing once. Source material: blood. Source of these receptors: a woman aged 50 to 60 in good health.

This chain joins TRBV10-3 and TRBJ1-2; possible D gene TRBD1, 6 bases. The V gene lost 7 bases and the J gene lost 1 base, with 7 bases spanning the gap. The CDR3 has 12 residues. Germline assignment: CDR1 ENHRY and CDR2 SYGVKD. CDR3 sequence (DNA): TGTGCCATCAAGGGGGTTAACTATGGCTACACCTTC. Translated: CAIKGVNYGYTF.

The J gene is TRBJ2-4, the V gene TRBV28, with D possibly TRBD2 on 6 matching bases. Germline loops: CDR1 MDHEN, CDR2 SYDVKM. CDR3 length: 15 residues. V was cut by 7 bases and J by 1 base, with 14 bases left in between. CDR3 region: CASKGGGIAKNIQYF. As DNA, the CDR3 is TGTGCCAGCAAGGGTGGGGGGATCGCCAAAAACATTCAGTACTTC.

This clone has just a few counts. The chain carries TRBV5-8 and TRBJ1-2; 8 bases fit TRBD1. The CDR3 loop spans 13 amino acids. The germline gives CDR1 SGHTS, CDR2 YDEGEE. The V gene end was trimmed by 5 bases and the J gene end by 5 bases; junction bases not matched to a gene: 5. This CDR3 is CASSPRQGYGYTF. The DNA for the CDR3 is TGTGCCAGCAGTCCCAGACAGGGGTATGGCTACACCTTC.

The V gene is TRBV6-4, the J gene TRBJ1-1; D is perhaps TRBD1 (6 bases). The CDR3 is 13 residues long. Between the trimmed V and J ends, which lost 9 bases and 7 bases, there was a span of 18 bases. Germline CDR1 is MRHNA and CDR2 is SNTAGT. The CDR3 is CASSVTLQGEAFF. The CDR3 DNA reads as TGTGCCAGTAGCGTTACCTTACAGGGTGAAGCTTTCTTT.

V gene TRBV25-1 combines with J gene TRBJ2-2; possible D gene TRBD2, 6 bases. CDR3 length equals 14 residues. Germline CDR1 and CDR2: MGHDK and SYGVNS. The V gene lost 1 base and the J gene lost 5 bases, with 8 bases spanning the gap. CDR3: CASSEWGVTGELFF. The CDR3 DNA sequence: TGTGCCAGCAGTGAATGGGGGGTTACCGGGGAGCTGTTTTTT.

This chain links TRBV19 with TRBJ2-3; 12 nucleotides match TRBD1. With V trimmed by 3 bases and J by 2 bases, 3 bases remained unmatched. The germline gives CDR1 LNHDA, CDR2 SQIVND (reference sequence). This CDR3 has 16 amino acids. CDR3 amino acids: CASSMGTGGVTDTQYF. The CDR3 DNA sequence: TGTGCCAGTAGTATGGGGACAGGGGGCGTCACAGATACGCAGTATTTT.

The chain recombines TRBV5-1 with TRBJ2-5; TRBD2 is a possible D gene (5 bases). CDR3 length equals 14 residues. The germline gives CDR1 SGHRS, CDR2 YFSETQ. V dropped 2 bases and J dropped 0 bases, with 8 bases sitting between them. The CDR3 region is CASSFDYNQETQYF. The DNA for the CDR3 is TGCGCCAGCAGCTTCGACTATAACCAAGAGACCCAGTACTTC.

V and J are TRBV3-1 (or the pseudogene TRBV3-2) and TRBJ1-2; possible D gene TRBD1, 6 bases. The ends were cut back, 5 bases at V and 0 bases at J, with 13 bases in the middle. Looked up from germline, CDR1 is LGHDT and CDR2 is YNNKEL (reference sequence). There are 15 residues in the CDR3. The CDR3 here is CASSTGTLTNYGYTF. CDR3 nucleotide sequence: TGTGCCAGCAGCACCGGGACACTTACTAACTATGGCTACACCTTC.

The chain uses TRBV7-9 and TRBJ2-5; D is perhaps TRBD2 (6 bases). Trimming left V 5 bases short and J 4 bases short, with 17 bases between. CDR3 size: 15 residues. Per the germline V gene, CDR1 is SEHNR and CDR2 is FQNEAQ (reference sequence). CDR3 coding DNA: TGTGCCAGCAGCCCTTCTTTGGGGGGAGGAGAGACCCAGTACTTC. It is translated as CASSPSLGGGETQYF.

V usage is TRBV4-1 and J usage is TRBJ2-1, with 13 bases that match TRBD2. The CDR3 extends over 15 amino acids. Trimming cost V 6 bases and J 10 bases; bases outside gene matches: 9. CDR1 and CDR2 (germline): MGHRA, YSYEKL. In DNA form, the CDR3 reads TGCGCCAGCAGGGTCGGGACTAGCGGGGTCAGCGAGCAGTTCTTC. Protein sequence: CASRVGTSGVSEQFF.